This passage covers 4 T cell receptor beta chains from one sample sequenced in a study of T cell responses to AZD1222 COVID-19 vaccine. Profiling relied on immunoSEQ multiplex PCR, and the TCRdb table lists in-frame clones only, not all of them. This table has 150,000 or so clones, around 90% appearing once. This material consisted of peripheral blood, taken on day 0 of AZD1222 vaccination. All receptors derive from an adult in good health.

The chain combines TRBV28 with TRBJ1-1, with D possibly matching TRBD1 (6 bases). CDR3 length equals 14 residues. Germline CDR1 reads MDHEN; CDR2 reads SYDVKM. The V gene lost 8 bases and the J gene lost 0 bases, with 13 bases spanning the gap. CDR3 in amino acids: CASEAGQVNTEAFF. The CDR3 DNA is TGTGCCAGCGAGGCGGGACAAGTGAACACTGAAGCTTTCTTT.

CDR3 protein: CASSYRDRLQAFF. DNA for the CDR3: TGTGCCAGCAGTTATCGGGACCGCTTGCAAGCTTTCTTT. The chain has TRBV6-5 and TRBJ1-1; possible D gene TRBD1, 5 bases. Germline values: CDR1 MNHEY, CDR2 SVGAGI. Between the trimmed V and J ends, which lost 3 bases and 9 bases, there was a span of 14 bases. This CDR3 has 13 residues.

The chain has TRBV7-2 and TRBJ2-1; TRBD2 aligns across 13 bases. Germline assignment: CDR1 SGHTA and CDR2 FQGNSA. Trimming removed 4 bases from V and 9 bases from J; junction bases left unmatched: 6. This CDR3 contains 15 residues. The CDR3 here is CASSWTSGSVGEQFF. The CDR3 DNA reads as TGTGCCAGCAGCTGGACTAGCGGGAGTGTCGGTGAGCAGTTCTTC.

J is TRBJ2-7 and V is TRBV7-8, with TRBD1 matching 9 bases. Germline V lookup: CDR1 SGHVS, CDR2 FQNEAQ. The CDR3 spans 17 residues. V trimming: 2 bases; J trimming: 3 bases; junction bases outside the gene matches: 11. This CDR3 is CASSLNEGTGILYEQYF. The CDR3, as DNA: TGTGCCAGCAGCTTAAACGAAGGGACAGGGATTCTCTACGAGCAGTACTTC.